Listed below are T cell receptor beta chains from one sample, sequenced in a study of long-term antiretroviral therapy in people with HIV. Assay: immunoSEQ multiplex PCR; the TCRdb copy retains only in-frame clones and omits some. The sample records about 20,000 clones, over 70% being singletons. This specimen consisted of unsorted PBMCs, obtained 1.2 years after starting antiretroviral therapy. These receptors were collected from a woman between 40 and 50 years old with HIV. CDR3s include the opening cysteine and the closing phenylalanine or tryptophan. The D gene is left open where the match is weak. Only part of the rows carry a size: once, few, many, or a class if the clone is expanded.

TRBV2	TRBJ2-7	once	15	TRBD1	CASAWDRDRSYEQYF	TGTGCCAGCGCTTGGGATCGGGACAGATCCTACGAGCAGTACTTC
TRBV9	TRBJ2-3	NA	15	TRBD2	CASSASGAFTDTQYF	TGTGCCAGCAGCGCAAGCGGGGCCTTCACAGATACGCAGTATTTT
TRBV19	TRBJ1-5	NA	15	NA	CASSMFRTENQPQHF	TGTGCCAGTAGTATGTTCAGGACAGAAAATCAGCCCCAGCATTTT
TRBV10-3	TRBJ2-7	NA	15	NA	CAISGKQGVTYEQYF	TGTGCCATCAGTGGAAAACAGGGTGTTACCTACGAGCAGTACTTC
TRBV4-2	TRBJ1-5	NA	16	NA	CASSRTGTNSNQPQHF	TGTGCCAGCTCTAGAACCGGGACAAATAGCAATCAGCCTCAGCATTTT
TRBV6-1	TRBJ2-1	NA	15	TRBD2	CASNVGSGRANEQFF	TGTGCCAGCAACGTCGGTAGCGGGAGGGCCAATGAGCAGTTCTTC
TRBV10-3	TRBJ1-5	few	14	NA	CAISGQYSNQPQHF	TGTGCCATCAGTGGGCAGTATAGCAATCAGCCCCAGCATTTT
TRBV10-1	TRBJ2-5	NA	14	TRBD1	CASSGDREQETQYF	TGCGCCAGCAGTGGGGACAGGGAACAAGAGACCCAGTACTTC
TRBV6-1	TRBJ2-7	NA	14	NA	CASSEDEGIYEQYF	TGTGCCAGCAGTGAAGACGAAGGAATCTACGAGCAGTACTTC
TRBV6-1	TRBJ2-5	NA	13	TRBD1	CAGGTGERETQYF	TGTGCCGGCGGGACAGGGGAGCGGGAGACCCAGTACTTC
TRBV4-1	TRBJ2-1	NA	20	TRBD1	CASSRSPPGQGPIAEDEQFF	TGCGCCAGCAGCCGAAGCCCCCCGGGACAGGGACCCATAGCAGAGGATGAGCAGTTCTTC
TRBV30	TRBJ1-1	once	15	NA	CAWSAMGGGDTEAFF	TGTGCCTGGAGCGCCATGGGGGGTGGAGACACTGAAGCTTTCTTT
TRBV27	TRBJ1-3	NA	15	TRBD1	CASSLSGQGWDTIYF	TGTGCCAGCAGTTTATCCGGACAGGGTTGGGACACCATATATTTT
TRBV11-3	TRBJ2-1	NA	16	TRBD1	CASSERGTGAYNEQFF	TGTGCCAGCAGCGAGAGGGGGACAGGGGCCTACAATGAGCAGTTCTTC
TRBV5-6	TRBJ2-7	NA	14	TRBD2	CASSGKRENYEQYF	TGTGCCAGCAGCGGAAAGCGGGAGAACTACGAGCAGTACTTC
TRBV27	TRBJ2-7	once	13	NA	CASSTGPPYEQYF	TGTGCCAGCAGTACAGGTCCCCCCTACGAGCAGTACTTC
TRBV14	TRBJ1-2	NA	12	NA	CASSQDSNGYTF	TGTGCCAGCAGCCAAGATAGCAATGGCTACACCTTC
TRBV6-4	TRBJ1-2	NA	18	NA	CASSANPGVGNLNWGYTF	TGTGCCAGCAGTGCAAACCCTGGGGTAGGGAACCTTAATTGGGGCTACACCTTC
TRBV2	TRBJ1-3	NA	15	NA	CASSGQSSSGNTIYF	TGTGCCAGCAGTGGCCAGAGCAGCTCTGGAAACACCATATATTTT
TRBV7-2	TRBJ2-7	NA	12	NA	CASSLVAGQEYF	TGTGCCAGCAGCTTAGTGGCGGGACAAGAGTACTTC
TRBV7-8	TRBJ1-1	NA	15	TRBD1	CASSLETGSSTEAFF	TGTGCCAGCAGCTTAGAGACAGGGAGTTCGACTGAAGCTTTCTTT
TRBV6-5	TRBJ1-2	NA	16	TRBD1	CASSYSIRGQGQGYTF	TGTGCCAGCAGTTACTCGATTAGGGGACAGGGGCAGGGCTACACCTTC
TRBV18	TRBJ2-7	NA	14	TRBD2	CASSPGLERYEQYF	TGTGCCAGCTCCCCCGGACTAGAAAGATACGAGCAGTACTTC
TRBV5-4	TRBJ2-4	NA	16	TRBD1	CASSLAGTGGLRIQYF	TGTGCCAGCAGCTTAGCCGGGACAGGGGGTCTTCGGATTCAGTACTTC
TRBV4-1	TRBJ2-1	NA	13	NA	CASSQLDKNEQFF	TGCGCCAGCAGCCAATTGGATAAAAATGAGCAGTTCTTC
TRBV5-1	TRBJ1-1	NA	14	NA	CASSLGRENTEAFF	TGCGCCAGCAGTCTGGGGAGGGAGAACACTGAAGCTTTCTTT
TRBV28	TRBJ2-7	NA	13	TRBD1	CASADRVFYEQYF	TGTGCCAGCGCTGACAGGGTTTTCTACGAGCAGTACTTC
TRBV5-1	TRBJ2-1	once	14	TRBD2	CASQSGRTYNEQFF	TGCGCCAGCCAGAGCGGGAGAACCTACAATGAGCAGTTCTTC
TRBV29-1	TRBJ2-5	NA	13	NA	CSVGTGTGETQYF	TGCAGCGTTGGGACCGGGACCGGAGAGACCCAGTACTTC
TRBV10-3	TRBJ1-2	once	13	NA	CAIRGPGHNGYTF	TGTGCCATCAGGGGGCCGGGACACAATGGCTACACCTTC
TRBV2	TRBJ2-7	NA	13	NA	CASSLDSSYEQYF	TGTGCCAGCAGTCTCGACAGTTCCTACGAGCAGTACTTC
TRBV28	TRBJ1-1	NA	16	TRBD1	CASSSLDVDREAEAFF	TGTGCCAGCAGTTCTCTAGACGTCGACAGGGAGGCTGAAGCTTTCTTT
TRBV6-1	TRBJ1-5	NA	14	NA	CASRGPVSNQPQHF	TGTGCCAGCAGAGGACCGGTTAGCAATCAGCCCCAGCATTTT
TRBV11-2	TRBJ1-1	few	14	TRBD1	CASSPQGANTEAFF	TGTGCCAGCAGCCCACAGGGGGCGAACACTGAAGCTTTCTTT
TRBV6-5	TRBJ2-7	NA	14	NA	CASSYGGRVDEQYF	TGTGCCAGCAGTTACGGGGGCAGGGTCGACGAGCAGTACTTC
TRBV18	TRBJ1-3	NA	14	NA	CASSPGALGNTIYF	TGTGCCAGCTCACCCGGGGCCCTCGGAAACACCATATATTTT
TRBV28	TRBJ1-1	NA	15	TRBD1	CASSFLGQGGTEAFF	TGTGCCAGCAGTTTTTTAGGACAGGGCGGCACTGAAGCTTTCTTT
TRBV7-2	TRBJ1-5	NA	15	NA	CASSPSLGLMMPQHF	TGTGCCAGCAGCCCAAGCCTCGGGCTCATGATGCCCCAGCATTTT
TRBV5-1	TRBJ2-7	NA	14	TRBD1	CASRGQGSSYEQYF	TGCGCCAGCAGGGGACAGGGCAGCTCCTACGAGCAGTACTTC
TRBV28	TRBJ1-3	NA	12	TRBD1	CASRTGSSTIYF	TGTGCCAGCCGGACAGGGTCCTCAACCATATATTTT
TRBV28	TRBJ2-2	few	16	TRBD2	CASIPLAGETNGELFF	TGTGCCAGCATCCCACTAGCGGGAGAAACGAACGGGGAGCTGTTTTTT
TRBV2	TRBJ2-3	NA	15	TRBD1	CASSGQGRSTDTQYF	TGTGCCAGCAGTGGACAGGGAAGGTCCACAGATACGCAGTATTTT
TRBV19	TRBJ2-2	NA	15	TRBD2	CASREREGRTGELFF	TGTGCCAGTAGGGAGCGGGAGGGCAGAACCGGGGAGCTGTTTTTT
TRBV16	TRBJ2-2	NA	18	TRBD1	CASSQLGQGSINTGELFF	TGTGCCAGCAGCCAATTGGGACAGGGGTCTATCAACACCGGGGAGCTGTTTTTT
TRBV7-8	TRBJ2-3	few	16	TRBD2	CASSGGMAGVEHTQYF	TGTGCCAGCAGCGGTGGCATGGCGGGAGTGGAGCATACGCAGTATTTT
TRBV6-1	TRBJ2-3	NA	15	NA	CASSGAAGATDTQYF	TGTGCCAGCAGTGGGGCCGCTGGGGCGACAGATACGCAGTATTTT
TRBV14	TRBJ2-7	NA	17	NA	CASSQKGLRGPEYEQYF	TGTGCCAGCAGCCAGAAGGGGCTACGGGGTCCTGAATACGAGCAGTACTTC
TRBV7-2	TRBJ1-2	once	14	NA	CASSLRQGNYGYTF	TGTGCCAGCAGCTTAAGGCAGGGCAACTATGGCTACACCTTC
TRBV19	TRBJ1-5	once	16	TRBD1	CASTLRTGHSNQPQHF	TGTGCCAGTACCCTCCGGACAGGGCATAGCAATCAGCCCCAGCATTTT
TRBV2	TRBJ2-7	few	15	TRBD2	CASSESVAGEYEQYF	TGTGCCAGCAGTGAATCCGTAGCGGGAGAGTACGAGCAGTACTTC
TRBV5-1	TRBJ2-7	NA	15	TRBD2	CASSLQRELSYEQYF	TGCGCCAGCAGCTTGCAGCGGGAGTTATCCTACGAGCAGTACTTC
TRBV5-1	TRBJ2-7	NA	14	TRBD1	CASSLGQGAYEQYF	TGCGCCAGCAGCTTGGGACAGGGAGCCTACGAGCAGTACTTC
TRBV5-5	TRBJ1-1	NA	13	NA	CASNRMVDTEAFF	TGTGCCAGCAATCGGATGGTAGACACTGAAGCTTTCTTT
TRBV5-1	TRBJ2-7	NA	14	NA	CASSLKGLGNEQYF	TGCGCCAGCAGCTTGAAGGGGTTGGGTAACGAGCAGTACTTC
TRBV21-1	TRBJ1-1	NA	14	NA	CASSYRDRVTEAFF	TGTGCCAGCAGCTACCGGGACAGGGTTACTGAAGCTTTCTTT